The 18 T cell receptor beta chains below all came from one sample that was sequenced in a study of long-term antiretroviral therapy in people with HIV (dated by TCRdb to the early 2020s). The immunoSEQ hsTCRB v3.0 assay was used at survey level resolution to sequence the TRB variable region. TCRdb limited this immuneACCESS table to in-frame rearrangements with V and J called. A share of clones is missing; checked studies link under half to unresolved V genes, and the rest is unexplained. The sample includes about 20,000 clones, with 90% to 95% observed a single time. The ten largest make up around 7.8% of the sample. The sequenced sample was unsorted PBMCs, obtained 4.4 years after starting antiretroviral therapy. Every receptor here comes from a woman between 50 and 59 years old with HIV.

The chain joins TRBV19 to TRBJ2-7; 11 positions match TRBD1. The CDR3 totals 13 residues. CDR1 is LNHDA, CDR2 SQIVND, per germline (reference sequence). J gave up 7 bases and V 5 bases, and 4 bases lay outside the gene matches. The CDR3 region has the DNA TGTGCCAGTAGTCCGGACAGGGGGCGAGAGCAGTACTTC. The encoded protein is CASSPDRGREQYF.

The V gene is TRBV5-1, the J gene TRBJ1-4; D unresolved. The CDR3 consists of 15 residues. The germline gives CDR1 SGHRS, CDR2 YFSETQ. V was pared by 0 bases and J by 7 bases, with 13 bases between. CDR3 nucleotide sequence: TGCGCCAGCAGCTTGGGGTCAAGGGAGGGTGAAAAACTGTTTTTT. Translating it yields CASSLGSREGEKLFF.

The rearrangement joins TRBV7-8 to TRBJ2-7; the D is unclear. This CDR3 comprises 13 residues. Trimming left V 2 bases short and J 4 bases short, with 9 bases between. CDR1 is SGHVS and CDR2 is FQNEAQ in the germline V gene. This CDR3 reads CASSLNEEYEQYF. DNA for the CDR3: TGTGCCAGCAGCTTAAATGAGGAGTACGAGCAGTACTTC.

The CDR3 nucleotides are TGTGCCAGCAGTTTATCCCTAGGGGAGACCCAGTACTTC. It specifies CASSLSLGETQYF. The J gene is TRBJ2-5, the V gene TRBV7-2; D gene unclear. Trimming removed 6 bases at V and 5 bases at J, with 13 bases between. Germline CDR1 is SGHTA and CDR2 is FQGNSA. The CDR3 is 13 residues long.

V is TRBV30 and J is TRBJ2-5; no clear D. Germline V gives CDR1 GTSNPN, CDR2 SVGIG (reference sequence). This CDR3 comprises 16 residues. With 0 bases removed from V and 4 bases from J, the gap between germline ends came to 18 bases. The CDR3 DNA is TGTGCCTGGAGTGTCCCCCAGGAAATGTGGGGAGAGACCCAGTACTTC. It yields the protein CAWSVPQEMWGETQYF.

The chain is built from TRBV11-2 and TRBJ2-5, with 11 bases lining up with TRBD2. Trimming at V came to 0 bases and at J to 4 bases, leaving 7 bases not matched to a gene. The CDR3 length is 17 residues. Germline assignment: CDR1 SGHAT and CDR2 FQNNGV. CDR3 DNA: TGTGCCAGCAGCTTAGATAGCGGGGGGGCGATTATAGAGACCCAGTACTTC. This codes for CASSLDSGGAIIETQYF.

This chain connects TRBV11-2 to TRBJ1-3, with TRBD1 identical over 8 bases. The CDR3 runs to 16 residues. Germline CDR1 reads SGHAT; CDR2 reads FQNNGV. V shed 6 bases and J 0 bases; nucleotides not matched to a gene: 7. The CDR3 loop is CASSPYQGASGNTIYF. DNA of the CDR3: TGTGCCAGCAGTCCATACCAGGGGGCCTCTGGAAACACCATATATTTT.

With respect to this clone: This clone may be a read error of a much larger clone one base away. The genes are TRBV2 and TRBJ2-7, with 9 bases identical to TRBD1. The CDR3 loop spans 14 amino acids. The V segment lost 6 bases and the J segment 2 bases; nucleotides outside the gene matches: 5. In germline, CDR1 is SNHLY, CDR2 FYNNEI. The CDR3 DNA reads TGTGCCAGCAGGACCGGGACAGGGCCCTACGAGCAGTACTTC. It yields the protein CASRTGTGPYEQYF.

The chain combines TRBV29-1 with TRBJ2-3, with D tentatively TRBD1 or TRBD2 (5 bases each). Germline CDR1 is SQVTM and CDR2 is ANQGSEA. This CDR3 contains 13 residues. Trimming left V 3 bases short and J 3 bases short, with 10 bases between. This CDR3 is CSVDRGGTDTQYF. Written as DNA, the CDR3 is TGCAGCGTTGATAGGGGCGGGACAGATACGCAGTATTTT.

The chain joins TRBV5-6 to TRBJ2-5, with 7 bases fitting TRBD1. The CDR3 sequence is 15 residues long. The V and J ends lost 0 bases and 2 bases, in that order; junction bases with no gene match: 4. The germline CDR1 and CDR2 sequences are SGHDT and YYEEEE. The CDR3 nucleotides are TGTGCCAGCAGCTTGGGACAGGGTTGGCAAGAGACCCAGTACTTC. Its protein is CASSLGQGWQETQYF.

The CDR3 region has the DNA TGTGCCACCGGAAGGACAGGGCCCCAATCAGATACGCAGTATTTT. Protein sequence: CATGRTGPQSDTQYF. The chain carries TRBV19 and TRBJ2-3, with 8 bases fitting TRBD1. Germline trimming cut 10 bases from V and 4 bases from J; bases unmatched to any gene: 13. The CDR3 has 15 amino acids. Per the germline V gene, CDR1 is LNHDA and CDR2 is SQIVND (reference sequence).

J is TRBJ2-5 and V is TRBV2; D possibly corresponds to TRBD2 (5 bases). The V end lost 8 bases, the J end lost 5 bases, and 15 bases lay between the germline ends. CDR1 is SNHLY and CDR2 is FYNNEI in the germline V gene. CDR3 length: 13 amino acids. The CDR3 DNA reads as TGTGCCAGCGCTTTGCGGGCCGGGGAGACCCAGTACTTC. Amino acids: CASALRAGETQYF.

The chain uses TRBV6-5 and TRBJ1-2; D is unresolved. The CDR3 length is 13 residues. Germline loops: CDR1 MNHEY, CDR2 SVGAGI. The V and J ends lost 5 bases and 7 bases respectively, with 14 bases between them. The CDR3, as DNA: TGTGCCAGCAGTCTCAGGTTTTTTGGTGGCTACACCTTC. Protein sequence: CASSLRFFGGYTF.

This clone was seen a single time. The V gene is TRBV27, the J gene TRBJ2-7; 7 bases are shared with TRBD1. Trimming took 6 bases from V and 5 from J; bases not matched to a gene: 7. The CDR3 totals 13 residues. CDR1 is MNHEY and CDR2 is SMNVEV in the germline V gene (reference sequence). The chain's CDR3 is CASSVLGQNEQYF. In nucleotides, the CDR3 is TGTGCCAGCAGCGTCCTGGGACAGAACGAGCAGTACTTC.

The chain recombines TRBV6-5 with TRBJ1-4; 9 bases match TRBD1. Trimming took 6 bases from V and 7 from J; bases not matched to a gene: 6. CDR3 size: 14 residues. Germline CDR1 reads MNHEY; CDR2 reads SVGAGI. The CDR3 loop is CASRTGGSGEKLFF. In DNA, the CDR3 is TGTGCCAGCAGGACAGGGGGGAGCGGTGAAAAACTGTTTTTT.

The chain employs TRBV19 and TRBJ1-2; D unresolved. The CDR3 is made up of 14 amino acids. V was trimmed by 9 bases and J by 4 bases, leaving 18 bases between them. The germline V gene has CDR1 LNHDA and CDR2 SQIVND (reference sequence). DNA of the CDR3: TGTGCCAGCACAATTGGACCGATCTTCTATGGCTACACCTTC. This translates into CASTIGPIFYGYTF.

This clone was counted once. The V and J genes are TRBV20-1 and TRBJ2-5; D call uncertain. V lost 3 bases to trimming and J lost 5 bases, with 4 bases between them. Germline values: CDR1 DFQATT, CDR2 SNEGSKA (reference sequence). This CDR3 is built from 10 residues. The CDR3 DNA is TGCAGTGCTAGTTTGGAGACCCAGTACTTC. Protein: CSASLETQYF.

The chain recombines TRBV21-1 with TRBJ2-7; the D call of TRBD2 is as the table states it, not checked on the DNA. TRBV21-1 has pseudogene status. CDR3 size: 11 residues. DNA of the CDR3: TGTGCCAGCCCCCCTCGGTACGAGCAGTACTTC. Amino acid sequence: CASPPRYEQYF.